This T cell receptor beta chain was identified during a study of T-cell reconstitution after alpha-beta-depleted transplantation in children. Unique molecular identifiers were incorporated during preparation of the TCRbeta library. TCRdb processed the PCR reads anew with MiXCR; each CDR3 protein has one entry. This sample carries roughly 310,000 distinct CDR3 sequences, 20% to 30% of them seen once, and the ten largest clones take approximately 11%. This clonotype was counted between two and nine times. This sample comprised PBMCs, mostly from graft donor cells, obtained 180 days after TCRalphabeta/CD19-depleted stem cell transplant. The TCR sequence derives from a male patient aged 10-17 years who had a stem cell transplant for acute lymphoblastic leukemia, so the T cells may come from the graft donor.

In nucleotides, the CDR3 is TGTGCCAGCAGCTTAATGGCTCTTCTAGCGGGTCCTTTCCTACCCTACGAGCAGTACTTC. Translated: CASSLMALLAGPFLPYEQYF. J is TRBJ2-7 and V is TRBV7-7, with TRBD2 identical over 8 bases. The CDR3 contains 20 residues. After removal of 2 bases from V and 2 bases from J, the junction contained 20 bases not matched to a gene. Looked up from germline, CDR1 is SSHAT and CDR2 is FNYEAQ (reference sequence).